Below are 21 T cell receptor beta chains sequenced from a single sample in a study of blood T cell repertoires in COVID-19 (dated by TCRdb to between 2020 and 2021). The library relied on the immunoSEQ multiplex PCR assay. The clones in this table, taken by TCRdb from immuneACCESS, are in-frame only. Not every clone is retained; where verified, under half of the shortfall comes from an unresolved V gene, and the cause of the rest is unknown. Here the sample has roughly 100,000 clones; roughly nine tenths occur a single time. The ten top clones hold 6% of the sample. Specimen: peripheral blood. The source of these receptors is a human donor in a cohort sampled during active COVID-19.

The chain uses TRBV28 and TRBJ1-1; D is perhaps TRBD1 (6 bases). With 7 bases removed from V and 5 bases from J, the gap between germline ends came to 14 bases. Per germline, CDR1 MDHEN and CDR2 SYDVKM. The CDR3 is 13 residues long. As DNA, the CDR3 is TGTGCCAGCAATAGACACCAGGGGACTGAAGCTTTCTTT. The encoded protein is CASNRHQGTEAFF.

The J gene is TRBJ2-7, the V gene TRBV24-1; possibly TRBD1 for D (6 bases). Germline loops: CDR1 KGHDR, CDR2 SFDVKD. V was clipped by 0 bases and J by 5 bases, with 7 bases between them. The CDR3 has 13 amino acids. In DNA, the CDR3 is TGTGCCACCAGTGATTTGTGGACAGACGAGCAGTACTTC. Translated: CATSDLWTDEQYF.

The rearrangement joins TRBV6-4 to TRBJ2-7, with 8 positions matching TRBD1. Germline-derived CDR1 and CDR2 are MRHNA and SNTAGT. With 6 bases clipped from V and 5 bases from J, the junction kept 0 bases outside the gene matches. There are 11 residues in the CDR3. The CDR3 DNA reads TGTGCCAGCAGGACAGGGGACGAGCAGTACTTC. Residues: CASRTGDEQYF.

The rearrangement links TRBV30 to TRBJ1-2; D uncertain. Trimming stripped 2 bases from V and 4 bases from J, with 11 bases between. CDR3 length: 13 amino acids. Germline values: CDR1 GTSNPN, CDR2 SVGIG (reference sequence). CDR3 nucleotides: TGTGCCTGGAGTTGGGCGGGGTCCTATGGCTACACCTTC. Its translation is CAWSWAGSYGYTF.

V gene TRBV7-8 combines with J gene TRBJ2-1; 8 bases match TRBD1. This CDR3 spans 15 amino acids. V was clipped by 5 bases and J by 7 bases; unmatched bases: 10. Germline V lookup: CDR1 SGHVS, CDR2 FQNEAQ. The CDR3 region has the DNA TGTGCCAGCAGCCCTCCGTGGGACAGGATAAATGAGCAGTTCTTC. It codes for CASSPPWDRINEQFF.

This clone was seen just once. The CDR3 DNA sequence: TGTGCCAGCAGCCTAGCGGGGGGGCACTACGAGCAGTACTTC. As protein: CASSLAGGHYEQYF. The V and J genes are TRBV27 and TRBJ2-7; 12 bases align to TRBD2. The length of the CDR3 is 14 residues. Germline V gene data show CDR1 as MNHEY and CDR2 as SMNVEV (reference sequence). V lost 6 bases, J lost 3 bases, and 3 bases stayed unmatched.

This clone was seen a handful of times. This chain joins TRBV6-5 and TRBJ2-6; no clear D gene. CDR1 is MNHEY and CDR2 is SVGAGI in the germline V gene. V lost 0 bases, J lost 0 bases, and 6 bases lay in between. CDR3 length: 16 amino acids. CDR3: CASSYSQISGANVLTF. Written as DNA, the CDR3 is TGTGCCAGCAGTTACTCCCAAATCTCTGGGGCCAACGTCCTGACTTTC.

The chain employs TRBV7-9 and TRBJ1-5; no reliable D call. The CDR3 consists of 15 residues. Trimming removed 1 base at V and 3 bases at J, with 10 bases between. Germline V gene data show CDR1 as SEHNR and CDR2 as FQNEAQ (reference sequence). The CDR3 nucleotides read TGTGCCAGCAGCTTAGGAGGGAACAACAATCAGCCCCAGCATTTT. It specifies CASSLGGNNNQPQHF. The full variable domain, its missing parts supplied by reference TRBV7-9 and TRBJ1-5, is DTGVSQNPRHKITKRGQNVTFRCDPISEHNRLYWYRQTLGQGPEFLTYFQNEAQLEKSRLLSDRFSAERPKGSFSTLEIQRTEQGDSAMYLCASSLGGNNNQPQHFGDGTRLSIL.

This clone was counted a single time. The chain uses TRBV5-1 and TRBJ1-5, with 7 bases that match TRBD1. This CDR3 comprises 17 residues. Per the germline V gene, CDR1 is SGHRS and CDR2 is YFSETQ. The V gene end was trimmed by 4 bases and the J gene end by 2 bases; junction bases not matched to a gene: 12. Written as DNA, the CDR3 is TGCGCCAGCAGCCCCGATAGCGCCAGGGGGGGCAATCAGCCCCAGCATTTT. Its translation is CASSPDSARGGNQPQHF.

In the case of this clone: The same CDR3 is also encoded by other DNA sequences in this sample. This chain uses TRBV5-1 with TRBJ2-2, with D unclear. The length of the CDR3 is 12 residues. Germline CDR1 reads SGHRS; CDR2 reads YFSETQ. V was trimmed by 4 bases and J by 6 bases, leaving 7 bases between them. CDR3 coding DNA: TGCGCCAGCAGCCCTCTAGCCGGGGAGCTGTTTTTT. This codes for CASSPLAGELFF.

The V and J genes are TRBV2 and TRBJ1-6; no definite D call. CDR1 is SNHLY and CDR2 is FYNNEI in the germline V gene. The CDR3 is 13 residues long. Trimming took off 6 bases at V and 4 bases at J, with 7 bases between the two ends. CDR3 in amino acids: CASRGRYNSPLHF. The CDR3 nucleotides read TGTGCCAGCAGGGGGAGATATAATTCACCCCTCCACTTT.

This clone was counted a single time. The CDR3 is CAWNPTPTYEQYF. CDR3 nucleotide sequence: TGTGCCTGGAATCCTACTCCGACCTACGAGCAGTACTTC. The J gene is TRBJ2-7, the V gene TRBV30, with no clear D. V gave up 4 bases and J gave up 2 bases, with 12 bases separating them. The germline V gene encodes CDR1 GTSNPN and CDR2 SVGIG (reference sequence). This CDR3 has 13 amino acids. Full variable domain (remainder filled in from reference TRBV30 and TRBJ2-7): SQTIHQWPATLVQPVGSPLSLECTVEGTSNPNLYWYRQAAGRGLQLLFYSVGIGQISSEVPQNLSASRPQDRQFILSSKKLLLSDSGFYLCAWNPTPTYEQYFGPGTRLTVT.

This chain links TRBV7-2 with TRBJ2-6; no firm D call. The CDR3 is made up of 15 amino acids. V lost 3 bases and J 0 bases, leaving 6 bases between the germline ends. Germline CDR1 and CDR2: SGHTA and FQGNSA. DNA of the CDR3: TGTGCCAGCAGCTTGACTTTCTCTGGGGCCAACGTCCTGACTTTC. As protein: CASSLTFSGANVLTF.

DNA of the CDR3: TGTGCCAGCAGCTTAAGACAAACGGGGTACAATGAGCAGTTCTTC. Protein: CASSLRQTGYNEQFF. The chain recombines TRBV7-3 with TRBJ2-1; TRBD2 might be the D (5 bases). Trimming shortened V by 1 base and J by 4 bases, and 11 bases separated the two germline ends. Germline V CDR1 and CDR2: SGHTA, FQGTGA. The CDR3 spans 15 residues.

This sequence joins TRBV9 and TRBJ1-3, with 9 nucleotides matching TRBD1. Germline V gene data show CDR1 as SGDLS and CDR2 as YYNGEE. The length of the CDR3 is 18 residues. V lost 3 bases and J lost 0; bases outside the gene matches: 10. The CDR3 protein is CASSAGGQGTPSGNTIYF. The CDR3 DNA sequence: TGTGCCAGCAGCGCAGGGGGACAGGGAACTCCCTCTGGAAACACCATATATTTT.

This clone was recorded once. V gene TRBV19 combines with J gene TRBJ1-3, with D possibly TRBD1 on 6 matching bases. CDR3 length equals 17 residues. Germline-derived CDR1 and CDR2 are LNHDA and SQIVND (reference sequence). The germline V and J ends were trimmed by 3 bases and 0 bases, with 15 bases remaining between them. The chain's CDR3 is CASSIGGGRLSGNTIYF. The CDR3 nucleotides read TGTGCCAGTAGTATCGGCGGGGGCCGGCTCTCTGGAAACACCATATATTTT.

The chain joins TRBV30 to TRBJ1-1, with D hard to call. The CDR3 is 14 amino acids. Trimming shortened V by 2 bases and J by 11 bases, and 21 bases separated the two germline ends. Looked up from germline, CDR1 is GTSNPN and CDR2 is SVGIG (reference sequence). CDR3 sequence (DNA): TGTGCCTGGAGTCCTACGGGTGGACTGGGGTATGCTTTCTTT. This codes for CAWSPTGGLGYAFF.

This chain uses TRBV4-2 with TRBJ2-3, with D possibly TRBD2 on 5 matching bases. The CDR3 spans 20 residues. Trimming removed 0 bases at V and 3 bases at J, with 25 bases between. The germline V gene encodes CDR1 LGHNA and CDR2 YNFKEQ. This chain's CDR3 is CASSQDLKVGPLRETDTQYF. DNA of the CDR3: TGTGCCAGCAGCCAAGATCTTAAGGTCGGCCCCCTGAGGGAGACAGATACGCAGTATTTT.

This chain links TRBV6-2 or TRBV6-3 with TRBJ1-2, with D possibly being TRBD1 (6 bases). The V gene's germline CDR1 is MNHEY and CDR2 SVGEGT. The CDR3 contains 17 residues. V lost 8 bases to trimming and J lost 1 base, with 23 bases between them. This CDR3 reads CASGSRTGNRFNYGYTF. The DNA for the CDR3 is TGTGCCAGCGGTTCCCGAACAGGGAACCGATTTAACTATGGCTACACCTTC.

The sample holds one count of this clone. This chain connects TRBV7-3 to TRBJ2-1; no reliable D call. Trimming took 3 bases from V and 1 from J, leaving 10 bases between them. Per the germline V gene, CDR1 is SGHTA and CDR2 is FQGTGA. This CDR3 has 15 amino acids. The CDR3 region is CASSFTRNSYNEQFF. The CDR3 DNA sequence: TGTGCCAGCAGCTTCACCAGGAATTCCTACAATGAGCAGTTCTTC.

The rearrangement links TRBV27 to TRBJ2-3; no clear D. CDR1 and CDR2 from the germline V gene are MNHEY and SMNVEV (reference sequence). Trimming left V 6 bases short and J 9 bases short, with 19 bases between. There are 14 residues in the CDR3. As DNA, the CDR3 is TGTGCCAGCAGCCCCCAGATGCTTTTGTGGACGCAGTATTTT. Amino acids: CASSPQMLLWTQYF.